The rows below give T cell receptor beta chains drawn from one sample of a study of CD8 T cells in Susac syndrome. Each CDR3 protein is one row after TCRdb ran MiXCR on the immunoSEQ multiplex PCR reads. The sample yields hundreds of thousands of distinct CDR3 sequences, over 75% seen once. The specimen was CD8+ T cells from PBMCs. The receptor source for this set is a human donor with multiple sclerosis. The CDR3 runs from the conserved cysteine through the conserved F or W. D genes are given only for firm matches. Size is omitted from some rows. Given values are once, few, many or a class for expanded clones.

d_call: .
j_call: TRBJ2-7
v_call: TRBV6-6
clone_size: .
cdr3_nt: TGTGCCAGCAGTTACTCGGTGGGCAGCCCCTACGAGCAGTACTTC
cdr3_aa: CASSYSVGSPYEQYF

d_call: TRBD2
j_call: TRBJ2-1
v_call: TRBV6-2/TRBV6-3
clone_size: .
cdr3_nt: TGTGCCAGCAGGACCGGGGGGGGTGAGCAGTTCTTC
cdr3_aa: CASRTGGGEQFF

d_call: .
j_call: TRBJ2-7
v_call: TRBV3-1
clone_size: .
cdr3_nt: TGTGCCAGCAGCCCATACCCGGCGGGGATCTACGAGCAGTACTTC
cdr3_aa: CASSPYPAGIYEQYF

d_call: .
j_call: TRBJ2-7
v_call: TRBV20-1
clone_size: .
cdr3_nt: TGCAGTGCTACTCCGGTCATGGGATCGGCGCACTACGAGCAGTACTTC
cdr3_aa: CSATPVMGSAHYEQYF

d_call: TRBD1
j_call: TRBJ2-6
v_call: TRBV6-2/TRBV6-3
clone_size: once
cdr3_nt: TGTGCCAGCAGTTACGAGACAGGGACCGGGGCCAACGTCCTGACTTTC
cdr3_aa: CASSYETGTGANVLTF

d_call: .
j_call: TRBJ2-1
v_call: TRBV6-5
clone_size: .
cdr3_nt: TGTGCCAGCAGTTACTTCTCATCAGGGGTTCGGTTCTTC
cdr3_aa: CASSYFSSGVRFF

d_call: .
j_call: TRBJ2-7
v_call: TRBV27
clone_size: few
cdr3_nt: TGTGCCAGCAGTTTATTGGTCTACCCCAACGAGCAGTACTTC
cdr3_aa: CASSLLVYPNEQYF

d_call: .
j_call: TRBJ1-2
v_call: TRBV28
clone_size: .
cdr3_nt: TGTGCCAGCAAACTCCGGGCTAACTATGGCTACACCTTC
cdr3_aa: CASKLRANYGYTF

d_call: TRBD1
j_call: TRBJ2-7
v_call: TRBV29-1
clone_size: few
cdr3_nt: TGCAGCGTGCCGGGACAGGGCTACGAGCAGTACTTC
cdr3_aa: CSVPGQGYEQYF

d_call: .
j_call: TRBJ1-2
v_call: TRBV29-1
clone_size: .
cdr3_nt: TGCAGCGTTCCCCGGGGGGATGGCTACACCTTC
cdr3_aa: CSVPRGDGYTF

d_call: .
j_call: TRBJ2-7
v_call: TRBV6-4
clone_size: .
cdr3_nt: TGTGCCAGCAGTCCCCTTTGGGACCGGCGGGACGAGCAGTACTTC
cdr3_aa: CASSPLWDRRDEQYF

d_call: TRBD2
j_call: TRBJ2-1
v_call: TRBV29-1
clone_size: .
cdr3_nt: TGCAGCGTTGCCTCCGGGGGGGGCTACAATGAGCAGTTCTTC
cdr3_aa: CSVASGGGYNEQFF

d_call: .
j_call: TRBJ2-7
v_call: TRBV29-1
clone_size: .
cdr3_nt: TGCAGCGTTGAAGAGGGTTACGAGCAGTACTTC
cdr3_aa: CSVEEGYEQYF

d_call: TRBD2
j_call: TRBJ2-7
v_call: TRBV20-1
clone_size: .
cdr3_nt: TGCAGTGCTATCTCATATGGGGTTAGCGGGGGGTTCTACGAGCAGTACTTC
cdr3_aa: CSAISYGVSGGFYEQYF

d_call: .
j_call: TRBJ2-1
v_call: TRBV6-2/TRBV6-3
clone_size: few
cdr3_nt: TGTGCCCTTGGGGGGAGCGGTTCCTACAATGAGCAGTTCTTC
cdr3_aa: CALGGSGSYNEQFF

d_call: .
j_call: TRBJ2-1
v_call: TRBV2
clone_size: .
cdr3_nt: TGTGCCAGCAGGGACTCGCTCGCCAATGAGCAGTTCTTC
cdr3_aa: CASRDSLANEQFF

d_call: TRBD1
j_call: TRBJ1-5
v_call: TRBV7-9
clone_size: .
cdr3_nt: TGTGCCAGCAGCTTTTGGACAGGGGTGCCCAATCAGCCCCAGCATTTT
cdr3_aa: CASSFWTGVPNQPQHF

d_call: TRBD2
j_call: TRBJ2-2
v_call: TRBV4-3
clone_size: .
cdr3_nt: TGCGCCAGCAGCCAAGTGCGGAGCGGGGGGACCGGGGAGCTGTTTTTT
cdr3_aa: CASSQVRSGGTGELFF

d_call: TRBD1
j_call: TRBJ1-1
v_call: TRBV7-9
clone_size: .
cdr3_nt: TGTGCCAGCAGCTTAGAGGGGGACAGGGTAGGATGGACTGAAGCTTTCTTT
cdr3_aa: CASSLEGDRVGWTEAFF

d_call: .
j_call: TRBJ2-2
v_call: TRBV12-3/TRBV12-4
clone_size: once
cdr3_nt: TGTGCCAGCAGTTCCTCTACGGACGGGTGGGCCGGGGAGCTGTTTTTT
cdr3_aa: CASSSSTDGWAGELFF

d_call: TRBD2
j_call: TRBJ2-3
v_call: TRBV24-1
clone_size: few
cdr3_nt: TGTGCCACCGGGAGGGGACTCAGCACAGATACGCAGTATTTT
cdr3_aa: CATGRGLSTDTQYF

d_call: .
j_call: TRBJ2-2
v_call: TRBV20-1
clone_size: once
cdr3_nt: TGCAGTGCTAGAGATATAGACACCGGGGAGCTGTTTTTT
cdr3_aa: CSARDIDTGELFF

d_call: .
j_call: TRBJ2-5
v_call: TRBV28
clone_size: .
cdr3_nt: TGTGCCATAAATGCGGGGAAGTACCAAGAGACCCAGTACTTC
cdr3_aa: CAINAGKYQETQYF

d_call: .
j_call: TRBJ2-5
v_call: TRBV28
clone_size: .
cdr3_nt: TGTGCCAGCAGTTTGCGCGGGGTAGTGACCCAGTACTTC
cdr3_aa: CASSLRGVVTQYF

d_call: .
j_call: TRBJ2-7
v_call: TRBV9
clone_size: few
cdr3_nt: TGTGCCAGCAGCGTAGGCGGAACCGGCTCCTACGAGCAGTACTTC
cdr3_aa: CASSVGGTGSYEQYF

d_call: .
j_call: TRBJ2-2
v_call: TRBV4-2
clone_size: .
cdr3_nt: TGTGCCAGCAGCCAAGTCGGATCCACCGGGGAGCTGTTTTTT
cdr3_aa: CASSQVGSTGELFF

d_call: .
j_call: TRBJ2-1
v_call: TRBV12-3/TRBV12-4
clone_size: .
cdr3_nt: TGTGCCAGCAGCCTCCTTGGGGGCAGGGATGAGCAGTTCTTC
cdr3_aa: CASSLLGGRDEQFF

d_call: .
j_call: TRBJ1-1
v_call: TRBV15
clone_size: .
cdr3_nt: TGTGCCACCAGCAGAGTCTCATCCCTGGACACTGAAGCTTTCTTT
cdr3_aa: CATSRVSSLDTEAFF

d_call: .
j_call: TRBJ1-4
v_call: TRBV12-3/TRBV12-4
clone_size: .
cdr3_nt: TGTGCCAGCAGCCCAGGGTTTCAGGGTGAAAAACTGTTTTTT
cdr3_aa: CASSPGFQGEKLFF

d_call: .
j_call: TRBJ1-1
v_call: TRBV9
clone_size: .
cdr3_nt: TGTGCCAGCAGCGTAGGCTGGATAGGGACTGAAGCTTTCTTT
cdr3_aa: CASSVGWIGTEAFF

d_call: .
j_call: TRBJ2-6
v_call: TRBV28
clone_size: .
cdr3_nt: TGTGCCAGCATTCGTTATGAGGGCTCTGGGGCCAACGTCCTGACTTTC
cdr3_aa: CASIRYEGSGANVLTF

d_call: .
j_call: TRBJ1-4
v_call: TRBV27
clone_size: .
cdr3_nt: TGTGCCAGCAGTTTAACAGGAGTTAATGAAAAACTGTTTTTT
cdr3_aa: CASSLTGVNEKLFF

d_call: TRBD1
j_call: TRBJ1-2
v_call: TRBV7-2
clone_size: .
cdr3_nt: TGTGCCAGCAGCCCGGGGACAGACTCTAACTATGGCTACACCTTC
cdr3_aa: CASSPGTDSNYGYTF

d_call: .
j_call: TRBJ2-3
v_call: TRBV7-8
clone_size: .
cdr3_nt: TGTGCCAGCAGCTTAGGACTAGAAACGGAGTATTTT
cdr3_aa: CASSLGLETEYF

d_call: TRBD1
j_call: TRBJ2-7
v_call: TRBV6-5
clone_size: few
cdr3_nt: TGTGCCAGCAGTTATGGGACAGGGGAGGGCGAGCAGTACTTC
cdr3_aa: CASSYGTGEGEQYF

d_call: TRBD1
j_call: TRBJ2-3
v_call: TRBV11-1
clone_size: .
cdr3_nt: TGTGCCAGCAGCCGCACAGGGGACACAGATACGCAGTATTTT
cdr3_aa: CASSRTGDTDTQYF

d_call: .
j_call: TRBJ2-5
v_call: TRBV7-2
clone_size: .
cdr3_nt: TGTGCCAGCAGCTTAGTGCTAGGCGGGACCCAGTACTTC
cdr3_aa: CASSLVLGGTQYF

d_call: .
j_call: TRBJ1-4
v_call: TRBV4-3
clone_size: .
cdr3_nt: TGCGCCAGCAGCCAAGATTGGCAGGGTAGGAGAAAACTGTTTTTT
cdr3_aa: CASSQDWQGRRKLFF

d_call: .
j_call: TRBJ1-5
v_call: TRBV5-6
clone_size: once
cdr3_nt: TGTGCCAGCAGTGAGGGCAGCCTCAATCAGCCCCAGCATTTT
cdr3_aa: CASSEGSLNQPQHF

d_call: TRBD1
j_call: TRBJ1-5
v_call: TRBV27
clone_size: .
cdr3_nt: TGTGCCAGCAGTTTGACCCGACAGGGGGGGAATCAGCCCCAGCATTTT
cdr3_aa: CASSLTRQGGNQPQHF

d_call: .
j_call: TRBJ2-2
v_call: TRBV5-1
clone_size: .
cdr3_nt: TGCGCCAGCAGCCTCCATGGGGAGGGGGAGCTGTTTTTT
cdr3_aa: CASSLHGEGELFF

d_call: .
j_call: TRBJ2-2
v_call: TRBV3-1
clone_size: .
cdr3_nt: TGTGCCAGCAGCCCAACAGGATTCACCGGGGAGCTGTTTTTT
cdr3_aa: CASSPTGFTGELFF

d_call: .
j_call: TRBJ2-6
v_call: TRBV29-1
clone_size: .
cdr3_nt: TGCAGCGTTCCATCGGGTCCTGGGGCCAACGTCCTGACTTTC
cdr3_aa: CSVPSGPGANVLTF

d_call: TRBD1
j_call: TRBJ2-7
v_call: TRBV30
clone_size: once
cdr3_nt: TGTGCCTGGAGTGTGTCGGGACAGGGTTTCGAGCAGTACTTC
cdr3_aa: CAWSVSGQGFEQYF

d_call: .
j_call: TRBJ2-5
v_call: TRBV2
clone_size: .
cdr3_nt: TGTGCCAGCAACGTGGGAGTGCGGGAGACCCAGTACTTC
cdr3_aa: CASNVGVRETQYF

d_call: TRBD2
j_call: TRBJ2-1
v_call: TRBV5-6
clone_size: once
cdr3_nt: TGTGCCAGCAGCCCGCCGGGACTACCGGCCTACAATGAGCAGTTCTTC
cdr3_aa: CASSPPGLPAYNEQFF

d_call: .
j_call: TRBJ2-2
v_call: TRBV27
clone_size: few
cdr3_nt: TGTGCCAGCAGTTTAGGGGGGCCCGGGGAGCTGTTTTTT
cdr3_aa: CASSLGGPGELFF

d_call: TRBD1
j_call: TRBJ2-3
v_call: TRBV10-3
clone_size: .
cdr3_nt: TGTGCCATCAGTGATTCGGGACAGATCACAGATACGCAGTATTTT
cdr3_aa: CAISDSGQITDTQYF

d_call: TRBD1
j_call: TRBJ1-2
v_call: TRBV25-1
clone_size: .
cdr3_nt: TGTGCCAGCAGCCCGACAGGGAGCCACTATGGCTACACCTTC
cdr3_aa: CASSPTGSHYGYTF

d_call: TRBD2
j_call: TRBJ2-1
v_call: TRBV7-2
clone_size: once
cdr3_nt: TGTGCCAGCAGCCAAATTAGCGGGAGGTTCAATGAGCAGTTCTTC
cdr3_aa: CASSQISGRFNEQFF

d_call: .
j_call: TRBJ2-7
v_call: TRBV29-1
clone_size: .
cdr3_nt: TGCAGCGTTGAAGGACAGGCTCTTCGGGGCTACGAGCAGTACTTC
cdr3_aa: CSVEGQALRGYEQYF

d_call: .
j_call: TRBJ2-1
v_call: TRBV15
clone_size: .
cdr3_nt: TGTGCCACCAGCAGGCCTGACGGCGCAGCCTACAATGAGCAGTTCTTC
cdr3_aa: CATSRPDGAAYNEQFF

d_call: .
j_call: TRBJ1-6
v_call: TRBV3-1
clone_size: .
cdr3_nt: TGTGCCAGCAGCCAAGAACCATTGACAGACCATAATTCACCCCTCCACTTT
cdr3_aa: CASSQEPLTDHNSPLHF

d_call: .
j_call: TRBJ1-2
v_call: TRBV19
clone_size: .
cdr3_nt: TGTGCCAGTTTTTCCTCTTCGGCTCCCGGTGGCTACACCTTC
cdr3_aa: CASFSSSAPGGYTF

d_call: TRBD1
j_call: TRBJ2-1
v_call: TRBV7-7
clone_size: .
cdr3_nt: TGTGCTAGCAGCCCCGGGACAGGGGGGAACAATGAGCAGTTCTTC
cdr3_aa: CASSPGTGGNNEQFF

d_call: TRBD2
j_call: TRBJ2-4
v_call: TRBV28
clone_size: .
cdr3_nt: TGTGCCAGCAGTTTCCCTAGCGGACCGGGCAAAAACATTCAGTACTTC
cdr3_aa: CASSFPSGPGKNIQYF

d_call: .
j_call: TRBJ2-1
v_call: TRBV4-2
clone_size: .
cdr3_nt: TGTGCCAGCAGCCAAGAGGGGTCAGGGAACAATGAGCAGTTCTTC
cdr3_aa: CASSQEGSGNNEQFF

d_call: .
j_call: TRBJ1-1
v_call: TRBV28
clone_size: .
cdr3_nt: TGTGCCAGCAGCGAGGACAGGAACACTGAAGCTTTCTTT
cdr3_aa: CASSEDRNTEAFF

d_call: .
j_call: TRBJ1-2
v_call: TRBV9
clone_size: .
cdr3_nt: TGTGCCAGCAGCGTAGCTAACTATGGCTACACCTTC
cdr3_aa: CASSVANYGYTF